The 27 T cell receptor beta chains in this list originate from one sample, sequenced in a study of vaccination effects on CD4 cells after COVID-19. The antigens of these receptors remain unknown. Following a roughly ten-day culture, CD4+ T cells were purified. Sequenced by immunoSEQ multiplex PCR; TCRdb stores in-frame clones only, minus some. This table holds tens of thousands of clones, over 65% found once. The specimen was CD4+ T cells from PBMCs cultured without peptide, collected before COVID-19 vaccination. The receptors were sampled from a human donor who received a COVID-19 vaccine.

The chain employs TRBV27 and TRBJ1-1; a possible D gene is TRBD1 (6 bases). The germline CDR1 and CDR2 sequences are MNHEY and SMNVEV (reference sequence). Trimming took 5 bases from V and 3 from J, leaving 16 bases between them. The CDR3 spans 15 residues. In DNA form, the CDR3 reads TGTGCCAGCAGTATGGACAGATCGGGGGACACTGAAGCTTTCTTT. Amino acid sequence: CASSMDRSGDTEAFF.

The J gene is TRBJ2-2, the V gene TRBV30, with no clear D. V shed 4 bases and J shed 6 bases, with 15 bases lying between them. This CDR3 region has 14 residues. CDR1 is GTSNPN, CDR2 SVGIG, per germline (reference sequence). In DNA form, the CDR3 reads TGTGCCTGGATCCCTCGTGGTGGCTCCGGGGAGCTGTTTTTT. Encoded protein: CAWIPRGGSGELFF.

The count of this clone is one. V gene TRBV6-6 combines with J gene TRBJ2-5; 9 bases map to TRBD1. Germline V gene lookup returns CDR1 MNHNY and CDR2 SVGAGI (reference sequence). CDR3 length equals 16 residues. V was clipped by 2 bases and J by 6 bases; unmatched bases: 10. Here the CDR3 DNA reads TGTGCCAGCAGTTACGGGGGGACAGGGAAGGTGAAGACCCAGTACTTC. Protein sequence: CASSYGGTGKVKTQYF.

The chain carries TRBV3-1 (or the pseudogene TRBV3-2) and TRBJ2-4; either TRBD1 or TRBD2 may supply D (7 bases each). The CDR3 has 21 amino acids. Trimming shortened V by 5 bases and J by 0 bases, and 29 bases separated the two germline ends. In germline, CDR1 is LGHDT, CDR2 YNNKEL (reference sequence). CDR3 sequence (DNA): TGTGCCAGCAGCTCAGGGGGGGACCGGACGGGCAGGGGAATAGCCAAAAACATTCAGTACTTC. Encoded protein: CASSSGGDRTGRGIAKNIQYF.

This chain connects TRBV19 to TRBJ2-5; 11 bases agree with TRBD1. Germline values: CDR1 LNHDA, CDR2 SQIVND (reference sequence). The CDR3 has 15 residues. With 4 bases clipped from V and 5 bases from J, the junction kept 6 bases outside the gene matches. CDR3 sequence (DNA): TGTGCCAGTAGTAATAAGGACAGGGGGCGGGAGACCCAGTACTTC. Translated: CASSNKDRGRETQYF.

The chain couples TRBV11-1 to TRBJ1-1, with D possibly TRBD1 on 5 matching bases. Trimming removed 3 bases from V and 4 bases from J, with 9 bases in between. Germline-derived CDR1 and CDR2 are SGHAT and FQDESV (reference sequence). This CDR3 spans 13 amino acids. The DNA for the CDR3 is TGTGCCAGCAGCTTTAGGAGGGGCACTGAAGCTTTCTTT. It specifies CASSFRRGTEAFF.

The rearrangement links TRBV19 to TRBJ1-5; D possibly corresponds to TRBD1 (5 bases). Germline CDR1 and CDR2: LNHDA and SQIVND (reference sequence). The ends were cut back, 7 bases at V and 5 bases at J, with 18 bases in the middle. CDR3 length: 15 residues. CDR3 protein: CASTLTGLRDQPQHF. For the CDR3, the DNA is TGTGCCAGTACCCTAACAGGTCTTCGGGATCAGCCCCAGCATTTT.

V and J are TRBV29-1 and TRBJ2-3, with TRBD1 identical over 12 bases. With 7 bases clipped from V and 4 bases from J, the junction kept 9 bases outside the gene matches. CDR1 is SQVTM, CDR2 ANQGSEA, per germline. This CDR3 region has 15 residues. The CDR3 reads CSADPGTGGADTQYF. The CDR3 coding sequence is TGCAGCGCTGACCCCGGGACAGGGGGCGCAGATACGCAGTATTTT.

This clone was seen only a few times. This sequence joins TRBV3-1 (or the pseudogene TRBV3-2) and TRBJ2-3; D not resolved. Germline CDR1 LGHDT, CDR2 YNNKEL (reference sequence). This CDR3 is 17 amino acids long. The ends were cut back, 0 bases at V and 0 bases at J, with 13 bases in the middle. The CDR3 protein is CASSQDWSLTSTDTQYF. For the CDR3, the DNA is TGTGCCAGCAGCCAAGACTGGTCACTCACTAGCACAGATACGCAGTATTTT.

The rearrangement links TRBV9 to TRBJ2-3; the D is unclear. The V end was cut by 0 bases, the J end by 5 bases, with 1 base between. Germline-derived CDR1 and CDR2 are SGDLS and YYNGEE. The CDR3 totals 11 residues. CDR3 loop: CASSVGDTQYF. In nucleotides, the CDR3 is TGTGCCAGCAGCGTAGGAGATACGCAGTATTTT. The entire variable domain, with the rest obtained from reference TRBV9 and TRBJ2-3, is as follows: DSGVTQTPKHLITATGQRVTLRCSPRSGDLSVYWYQQSLDQGLQFLIQYYNGEERAKGNILERFSAQQFPDLHSELNLSSLELGDSALYFCASSVGDTQYFGPGTRLTVL.

The chain uses TRBV12-3 or TRBV12-4 and TRBJ1-1, with D possibly TRBD1 on 6 matching bases. This CDR3 comprises 13 residues. V lost 6 bases and J lost 9, with 17 bases in between. This CDR3 is CASSREGGGQAFF. DNA of the CDR3: TGTGCCAGCAGCCGTGAGGGGGGCGGGCAAGCTTTCTTT.

This clone has a handful of counts. This chain's CDR3 is CASSPTGLNTEAFF. As DNA, the CDR3 is TGCGCCAGCAGCCCTACAGGGCTTAACACTGAAGCTTTCTTT. This sequence joins TRBV5-1 and TRBJ1-1; a possible D gene is TRBD1 (6 bases). This CDR3 has 14 residues. Trimming removed 4 bases at V and 2 bases at J, with 12 bases between. The germline V gene encodes CDR1 SGHRS and CDR2 YFSETQ.

This chain joins TRBV2 and TRBJ2-3; D is perhaps TRBD1 (6 bases). CDR1 and CDR2 (germline): SNHLY, FYNNEI. The V and J ends lost 8 bases and 5 bases respectively, with 11 bases between them. CDR3 length: 12 amino acids. The CDR3 nucleotides read TGTGCCAGCCGACGACAGGAAGATACGCAGTATTTT. Translating gives CASRRQEDTQYF.

The chain recombines TRBV2 with TRBJ2-7; D not resolved. V was shortened by 2 bases and J by 7 bases, with 12 bases between the two germline ends. Germline V gene sequence: CDR1 SNHLY, CDR2 FYNNEI. CDR3 length equals 13 residues. Written as DNA, the CDR3 is TGTGCCAGCAGTGAACAACTGGCTGGGGAGCAGTACGTC. Protein product: CASSEQLAGEQYV.

In its sample, this clone was seen once. The V and J genes are TRBV30 and TRBJ1-3, with D perhaps matching TRBD1 (5 bases). The germline V and J ends were trimmed by 0 bases and 2 bases, with 23 bases remaining between them. In germline, CDR1 is GTSNPN, CDR2 SVGIG (reference sequence). CDR3 length equals 19 residues. The CDR3 DNA reads as TGTGCCTGGAGTGTAGGGGCAACTCGATGGGACTCGACTGGAAACACCATATATTTT. Protein product: CAWSVGATRWDSTGNTIYF.

The chain uses TRBV13 and TRBJ2-7, with 10 bases fitting TRBD1. Germline values: CDR1 PRHDT, CDR2 FYEKMQ (reference sequence). V lost 5 bases and J lost 7; bases outside the gene matches: 8. The CDR3 runs 14 residues. The CDR3 loop reads CASSTRQGAPEQYV. Written as DNA, the CDR3 is TGTGCCAGCAGCACCCGACAGGGGGCGCCTGAGCAGTACGTC.

There are a few counts of this clone. The chain is built from TRBV3-1 (or the pseudogene TRBV3-2) and TRBJ1-3; D not resolved. Trimming removed 0 bases at V and 0 bases at J, with 9 bases between. The CDR3 totals 16 residues. Germline CDR1 and CDR2: LGHDT and YNNKEL (reference sequence). The CDR3 DNA reads TGTGCCAGCAGCCAAGACAGGATTATCTCTGGAAACACCATATATTTT. As protein: CASSQDRIISGNTIYF.

The chain is built from TRBV2 and TRBJ2-3; 9 positions match TRBD2. Unmatched junction bases numbered 15, after V lost 2 bases and J lost 3 bases. CDR1 and CDR2 (germline): SNHLY, FYNNEI. The length of the CDR3 is 19 residues. CDR3 amino acids: CASSELSFAGGPGTDTQYF. CDR3 nucleotide sequence: TGTGCCAGCAGTGAATTGTCATTTGCGGGGGGGCCCGGGACAGATACGCAGTATTTT.

The chain uses TRBV21-1 and TRBJ2-7. TRBV21-1 is labeled a pseudogene. The CDR3 covers 20 residues. Here the CDR3 reads CASSKARGSLRPDPQDEQYV. In nucleotides, the CDR3 is TGTGCCAGCAGCAAAGCGAGGGGTTCCTTGAGGCCGGATCCCCAGGACGAGCAGTACGTC.

The V and J genes are TRBV2 and TRBJ1-2; 8 positions match TRBD1. There are 16 residues in the CDR3. Losses at the gene ends were 3 bases for V and 5 bases for J; bases not matched to a gene: 11. Germline lookup yields CDR1 SNHLY and CDR2 FYNNEI. CDR3 DNA sequence: TGTGCCAGCAGTGATTCCCCAGGGGGCTATGGGTATGGCTACACCTTC. This encodes CASSDSPGGYGYGYTF.

There are a few counts of this clone. The J gene is TRBJ1-2, the V gene TRBV2; 8 bases fit TRBD1. Germline loops: CDR1 SNHLY, CDR2 FYNNEI. With 9 bases clipped from V and 4 bases from J, the junction kept 7 bases outside the gene matches. CDR3 length: 13 residues. The CDR3 DNA reads TGTGCCAGTCACAGGGGGGAGTCCTATGGCTACACCTTC. This sequence encodes CASHRGESYGYTF.

The J gene is TRBJ2-7, the V gene TRBV30, with 9 nucleotides matching TRBD2. From germline, CDR1 is GTSNPN and CDR2 SVGIG (reference sequence). The CDR3 spans 14 residues. V shed 2 bases and J 4 bases; nucleotides not matched to a gene: 6. This CDR3 reads CAWSTERGEYEQYV. Written as DNA, the CDR3 is TGTGCCTGGAGTACGGAGCGGGGGGAGTACGAGCAGTACGTC.

The chain has TRBV6-6 and TRBJ1-3, with TRBD1 identical over 8 bases. V was clipped by 2 bases and J by 1 base; unmatched bases: 4. The CDR3 spans 16 residues. CDR1 and CDR2 (germline): MNHNY, SVGAGI (reference sequence). The CDR3 nucleotides are TGTGCCAGCAGTTACGGACAGGGAGTGTCTGGAAACACCATATATTTT. The encoded protein is CASSYGQGVSGNTIYF.

V and J are TRBV6-6 and TRBJ2-3; D possibly corresponds to TRBD1 (6 bases). The germline gives CDR1 MNHNY, CDR2 SVGAGI (reference sequence). Deletions cut 6 bases from V and 1 base from J, with 17 bases between. The CDR3 is made up of 16 amino acids. The CDR3 protein is CASSSDSKAGTDTQYF. CDR3 sequence (DNA): TGTGCCAGCAGCTCGGACAGTAAAGCAGGCACAGATACGCAGTATTTT.

The chain uses TRBV10-2 and TRBJ1-4; D not certain. The CDR3 covers 14 residues. The germline CDR1 and CDR2 sequences are WSHSY and SAAADI. Trimming removed 4 bases from V and 7 bases from J, with 13 bases in between. Here the CDR3 reads CASSALGIGEKLFF. The CDR3 bases are TGCGCCAGCAGTGCTCTGGGCATAGGTGAAAAACTGTTTTTT.

The V gene is TRBV2, the J gene TRBJ1-1; D unresolved. The length of the CDR3 is 13 residues. V was pared by 6 bases and J by 1 base, with 9 bases between. The germline CDR1 and CDR2 sequences are SNHLY and FYNNEI. CDR3 bases: TGTGCCAGCAGGGAGGACGGGAACACTGAAGCTTTCTTT. Residues: CASREDGNTEAFF.

The rearrangement links TRBV2 to TRBJ1-1, with a possible D match to TRBD1 (6 bases). The CDR3 is 15 residues long. Germline V CDR1 and CDR2: SNHLY, FYNNEI. V lost 5 bases and J lost 1, with 14 bases in between. CDR3 residues: CASSYQGPTNTEAFF. The CDR3 bases are TGTGCCAGCAGTTACCAGGGGCCTACGAACACTGAAGCTTTCTTT.